The 10 T cell receptor beta chains listed next were all sequenced from one sample in a study of early T cells in non-severe SARS-CoV-2 infection (dated by TCRdb to the early 2020s). The library was made by 5' RACE. Sequencing was carried out with a NextSeq 500. TCRdb ran its own pipeline on the public reads, namely fastp trimming at Q25 and MiXCR clone calling, and kept in-frame beta chains. Every distinct CDR3 protein forms one entry, paired with its most common genes and DNA. The sample data list around 80,000 distinct CDR3 sequences, and roughly an eighth of these were observed just once. Jointly, the top ten make up 6% of the sample. The sequenced sample consisted of whole blood. Receptors originate from an adult who was a healthcare worker with PCR-confirmed SARS-CoV-2 infection or an uninfected control (not recorded which).

This clonotype was counted at least ten times. The chain links TRBV6-6 to TRBJ2-3, with TRBD2 identical over 9 bases. This CDR3 has 17 residues. CDR1 is MNHNY, CDR2 SVGAGI, per germline (reference sequence). The V segment lost 2 bases and the J segment 1 base; nucleotides outside the gene matches: 7. This CDR3 is CASSYGSGRFRTDTQYF. CDR3 in DNA: TGTGCCAGCAGTTACGGGAGCGGGAGGTTCCGCACAGATACGCAGTATTTT.

This clonotype has just a few counts. This chain uses TRBV2 with TRBJ2-7, with 10 bases fitting TRBD1. Germline assignment: CDR1 SNHLY and CDR2 FYNNEI. The CDR3 spans 14 residues. Unmatched junction bases numbered 11, after V lost 9 bases and J lost 6 bases. CDR3 nucleotides: TGTGCCAGTTCCCCCGACAGGGGGCAGGTCGAGCAGTACTTC. Amino acid sequence: CASSPDRGQVEQYF.

This clonotype has just a few counts. The chain is built from TRBV29-1 and TRBJ2-7, with D unresolved. The germline gives CDR1 SQVTM, CDR2 ANQGSEA. The V and J ends lost 7 bases and 7 bases respectively, with 14 bases between them. This CDR3 has 11 residues. For the CDR3, the DNA is TGCAGCGCGGGTTTGCTTGAGGAGCAGTACTTC. This codes for CSAGLLEEQYF.

This clonotype turned up a few times. This rearrangement joins TRBV5-8 to TRBJ2-7, with 7 positions matching TRBD1. Per germline, CDR1 SGHTS and CDR2 YDEGEE. V lost 5 bases and J lost 9; bases outside the gene matches: 8. This CDR3 comprises 12 residues. The DNA for the CDR3 is TGTGCCAGCAGTCACCAGGGGGTCGGGCAGTACTTC. Its translation: CASSHQGVGQYF.

The sample holds many counts of this clonotype. The chain employs TRBV7-9 and TRBJ1-2; D uncertain. The germline V gene encodes CDR1 SEHNR and CDR2 FQNEAQ (reference sequence). The length of the CDR3 is 13 residues. Trimming cost V 4 bases and J 1 base, with 7 bases left between them. Written as DNA, the CDR3 is TGTGCCAGCAGCTATTACAATAACTATGGCTACACCTTC. This sequence encodes CASSYYNNYGYTF.

This clonotype was seen ten or more times. This chain uses TRBV20-1 with TRBJ2-5; TRBD2 matches 9 bases. This CDR3 is 16 amino acids long. V shed 0 bases, J shed 2 bases, and the junction held 7 bases outside the gene matches. Germline lookup yields CDR1 DFQATT and CDR2 SNEGSKA (reference sequence). The CDR3 DNA follows: TGCAGTGCTAGAGATCCGCTAGCGGGGACACAAGAGACCCAGTACTTC. Its protein product is CSARDPLAGTQETQYF.

This chain links TRBV12-5 with TRBJ2-5; the match to TRBD2 covers 7 bases. The germline gives CDR1 LGHNT, CDR2 FRNRAP. The V and J ends lost 4 bases and 5 bases, in that order; junction bases with no gene match: 1. This CDR3 has 12 amino acids. As DNA, the CDR3 is TGTGCTAGTGGTTCGCGGGGGGAGACCCAGTACTTC. Translated, it gives CASGSRGETQYF.

This clonotype was detected many times. The J gene is TRBJ1-1, the V gene TRBV18, with unresolved D. The length of the CDR3 is 19 residues. V lost 3 bases and J 0 bases, leaving 23 bases between the germline ends. Germline V gene sequence: CDR1 KGHSH, CDR2 LQKENI. The chain's CDR3 is CASSPTATIFSNMNTEAFF. The CDR3 nucleotides are TGTGCCAGCTCACCCACCGCAACCATATTCAGCAACATGAACACTGAAGCTTTCTTT.

This chain uses TRBV29-1 with TRBJ2-3, with 8 bases matching TRBD1. CDR1 is SQVTM and CDR2 is ANQGSEA in the germline V gene. The V and J ends lost 7 bases and 9 bases, in that order; junction bases with no gene match: 9. The CDR3 has 12 amino acids. CDR3 protein: CSADRAPFTQYF. In DNA form, the CDR3 reads TGCAGCGCGGACAGGGCCCCCTTCACGCAGTATTTT.

This clonotype occurred many times. The chain joins TRBV5-1 to TRBJ2-3, with 8 positions matching TRBD1. CDR3 length: 16 residues. Trimming removed 1 base from V and 4 bases from J; junction bases left unmatched: 8. Germline V CDR1 and CDR2: SGHRS, YFSETQ. In DNA form, the CDR3 reads TGCGCCAGCAGCTTGAGAGGCAGGGGGCCCGCAGATACGCAGTATTTT. Translation gives CASSLRGRGPADTQYF.